This T cell receptor (beta chain) was retrieved from a study of T cells in Graves' hyperthyroidism and ophthalmopathy. Study-wide context: Initial diagnosis, before any treatment, was when peripheral blood was collected.

It was RNA transcripts that yielded the amplified TCR beta CDR3 regions. Initially, a first-round RT-PCR of the TCR CDR3 employed the HTBI primer set. Each CDR3 protein is one row after TCRdb ran MiXCR on the multiplex PCR reads. The sample lists around 600,000 distinct CDR3 sequences, 15% to 18% occurring once. This clonotype has at least ten counts. This CDR3 has 17 amino acids. The V gene lost 1 base and the J gene lost 0 bases, with 16 bases spanning the gap. The germline gives CDR1 SGHAT, CDR2 FQNNGV. The specimen was blood. The chain recombines TRBV11-2 with TRBJ2-7, with D uncertain. This sequence originates from a woman in her 30s with Graves' hyperthyroidism. CDR3 sequence (DNA): TGTGCCAGCAGCTTAGGGGTACGGCAGATGAACTCCTACGAGCAGTACTTC. This encodes CASSLGVRQMNSYEQYF.